This T cell receptor beta chain was sequenced in a study of spatial heterogeneity in lung cancer. About this clonotype itself: This may come from a read error, since a much larger clone is one base off.

Germline V lookup: CDR1 SGHTA, CDR2 FQGNSA. This CDR3 has 13 residues. TCRdb recomputed calls from the 5' RACE reads with MiXCR, one row per CDR3 protein. The sample comprises some 54,000 distinct CDR3 sequences, 6.5% to 7.5% of which are singletons, and approximately 40% rests with the top ten. Indicated time point: blood at routine non-recurrence follow-up after resection. The input material, whole RNA from tumor, nontumor lung or frozen PBMC, was sequenced unsorted. The sample here was PBMCs, taken at follow-up. The rearrangement links TRBV7-2 to TRBJ1-1; tentative D call: TRBD1 (6 bases). This TCR came from a female donor with early-stage non-small cell lung cancer. The CDR3 sequence is CVSRTDLNTEAFF. DNA for the CDR3: TGTGTCAGCAGGACAGATTTGAACACTGAAGCTTTCTTT.